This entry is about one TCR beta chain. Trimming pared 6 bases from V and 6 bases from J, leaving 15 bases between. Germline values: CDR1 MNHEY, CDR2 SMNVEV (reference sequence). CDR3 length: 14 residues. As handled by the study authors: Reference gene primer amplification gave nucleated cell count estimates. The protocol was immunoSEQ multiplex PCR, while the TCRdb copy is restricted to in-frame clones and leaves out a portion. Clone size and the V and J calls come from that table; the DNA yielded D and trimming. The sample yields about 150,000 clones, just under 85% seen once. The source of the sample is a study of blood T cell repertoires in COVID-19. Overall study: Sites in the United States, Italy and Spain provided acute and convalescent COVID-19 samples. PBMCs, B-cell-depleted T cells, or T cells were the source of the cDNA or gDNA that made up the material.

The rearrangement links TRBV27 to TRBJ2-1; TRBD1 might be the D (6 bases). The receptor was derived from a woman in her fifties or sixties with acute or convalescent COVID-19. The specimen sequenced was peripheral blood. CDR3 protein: CASSLGQWFNEQFF. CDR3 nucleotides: TGTGCCAGCAGCCTCGGACAGTGGTTCAATGAGCAGTTCTTC.